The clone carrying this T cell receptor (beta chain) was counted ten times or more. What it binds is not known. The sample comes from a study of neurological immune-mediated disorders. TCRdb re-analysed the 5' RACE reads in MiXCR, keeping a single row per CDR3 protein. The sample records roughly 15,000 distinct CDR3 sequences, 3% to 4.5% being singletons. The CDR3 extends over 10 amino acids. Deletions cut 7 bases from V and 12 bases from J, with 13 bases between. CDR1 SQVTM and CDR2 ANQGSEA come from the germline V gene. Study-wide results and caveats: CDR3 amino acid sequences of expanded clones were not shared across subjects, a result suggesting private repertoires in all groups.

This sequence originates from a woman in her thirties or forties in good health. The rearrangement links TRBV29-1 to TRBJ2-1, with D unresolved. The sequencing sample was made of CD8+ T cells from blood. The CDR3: CSAQLSRQFF. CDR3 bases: TGCAGCGCCCAATTGAGTAGGCAGTTCTTC.